This T cell receptor beta chain originates from a study of PD-L1 blockade in urothelial cancer. Overall study context: It was at some point between 2013 and 2014 that patients started atezolizumab at 1,200 mg intravenously every 3 weeks. Analysis of the blood was performed 3 weeks (second dose) and 6 weeks after treatment start.

The time point here: peripheral blood 6 weeks after treatment start. This clone was seen just once. As yet, its antigen is unknown. Sequencing used immunoSEQ multiplex PCR; TCRdb keeps in-frame clones, though not all of them. The table shows tens of thousands of clones, with about 90% occurring only once. Germline V gene lookup returns CDR1 SGHRS and CDR2 YFSETQ. The length of the CDR3 is 14 residues. V was cut by 0 bases and J by 3 bases, with 10 bases left in between. The study, taken as a whole, reports: Having blood TCR clonality under the median before treatment predicted better survival. Tumor-associated clones in the blood of durable-benefit patients grew more at 3 weeks.

The genes are TRBV5-1 and TRBJ2-7, with a tentative D call TRBD2 (5 bases). The origin of this receptor is a man between 65 and 85 years old with urothelial cancer. The material was PBMCs, obtained around atezolizumab (anti-PD-L1) treatment. Written as DNA, the CDR3 is TGCGCCAGCAGCTTGGTAGGACTTAACTACGAGCAGTACTTC. Translation: CASSLVGLNYEQYF.